The entry that follows covers one TCR beta chain sequence. This clonotype was recorded a few times. The antigen this receptor binds is unknown. No quality values exist for individual bases; no much larger clone is one base distant. The method behind the library was 5' RACE. The sequencing machine was an Illumina HiSeq 2500. A second PCR of about 6 to 12 cycles was run with a J-beta primer mix and a sample-barcoded 5' primer. A template-switch 5' adaptor carrying 12 random nucleotides introduced a unique molecular identifier onto each TCR beta cDNA molecule. Each sample yielded at least 2.5 million CDR3-containing paired-end reads. The Mint cDNA synthesis kit, primed by a TRBC-specific oligonucleotide, was used to synthesize first-strand cDNA from all RNA. Following uracil-DNA glycosylase treatment, a first 18-cycle PCR with universal primers M1SS and BC2_uni_R was performed on all cDNA. The authors' pipeline ran thus. For normalization, 1 million high-quality reads were randomly selected from each sample, with every read carrying a distinct molecular identifier. Reads with shared molecular identifiers were discarded instead of being binned into consensus sequences. MiTCR, with a Q25 quality threshold and the strictest error-elimination algorithm, was used for CDR3 identification, clonotype clustering and error correction. A nonparametric unseen species model with Euler transformation was used to estimate lower-bound total TCR beta diversity. In TCRdb, the public reads were trimmed at Q25 with fastp and aligned with MiXCR, with productive beta chains retained. Rows merge per CDR3 protein into single entries with the most common DNA and genes. None of the V and J calls come from the authors' own analysis; TCRdb made them. The table for this sample lists 1.5 million or so distinct CDR3 sequences; less than 45% of them were counted only once. About 4% of the sample is in the top ten clones.

Counted from cysteine to phenylalanine, this CDR3 has 13 amino acids. Just CDR3 DNA is preserved here, 39 bases in frame from base 1. V and J lose 7 bases and 1 base, and a span of 10 bases separates them. The entry originates in a study of blood T cells in healthy people across ages (dated by TCRdb to about 2015). In terms of the full investigation: Template switching captured roughly one uniquely barcoded TCR beta cDNA molecule per two T cells in model experiments. To track age-related changes in TCR beta repertoire diversity, the study relied on deep sequencing normalized with unique cDNA molecular identifiers. Four age groups were formed from the donors: young (average 16 years), middle-aged (approximately 42), aged (62) and long-lived (less than 85). Donors of different ages were randomly distributed across sequencing lanes to avoid experimental bias. Using the same blood draw, the study looked at two additional independent replicas of 1 million unique cDNA reads for two donors, one aged 18 to 30 and the other aged 80 or older. Paper-wide results and their limitations: There was a strong correlation between observed TCR beta diversity and the percentage of naive T cells measured by flow cytometry. As age increased, observed TCR beta diversity per million T cells dropped in a roughly linear way, and a significant reduction was already evident by age approximately 40. Because the CMV infection status of the donors was unknown, age-related changes in expanded clonotypes may potentially have been confounded. Estimates of total diversity based on one million sequenced T cells were regarded as lower bounds and as underestimates. Conclusive comparison of naive and antigen-experienced compartments was prevented by the profiling of bulk unsorted PBMCs. Compared with the aged group, the long-lived group had more naive CD4+ T cells, fewer expanded clones and increased TCR diversity, suggesting age selection.

The donors were roughly 38 Caucasian individuals from Russia, aged 6 to 90 years, who were systemically healthy. Each donor gave approximately 9.3 milliliters of peripheral blood, collected into EDTA-treated Vacutainer tubes. Ficoll-Paque density-gradient centrifugation was used to isolate PBMCs, with at least 6 million per sample. Trizol reagent was used to extract total RNA from PBMCs, with at least 6 micrograms per sample. Naive CD45RAhigh/CD27high T cell percentages were measured by flow cytometry on a PBMC aliquot from every donor. This clonotype originated in a woman under 30 in good health. This chain is built from TRBV12-3 or TRBV12-4 and TRBJ2-5; tentative D gene TRBD1, with 5 bases matching. The sample comprised blood. The DNA reads TGTGCCAGCACCAGACAGCCCCAAGAGACCCAGTACTTC. The translation is CASTRQPQETQYF.